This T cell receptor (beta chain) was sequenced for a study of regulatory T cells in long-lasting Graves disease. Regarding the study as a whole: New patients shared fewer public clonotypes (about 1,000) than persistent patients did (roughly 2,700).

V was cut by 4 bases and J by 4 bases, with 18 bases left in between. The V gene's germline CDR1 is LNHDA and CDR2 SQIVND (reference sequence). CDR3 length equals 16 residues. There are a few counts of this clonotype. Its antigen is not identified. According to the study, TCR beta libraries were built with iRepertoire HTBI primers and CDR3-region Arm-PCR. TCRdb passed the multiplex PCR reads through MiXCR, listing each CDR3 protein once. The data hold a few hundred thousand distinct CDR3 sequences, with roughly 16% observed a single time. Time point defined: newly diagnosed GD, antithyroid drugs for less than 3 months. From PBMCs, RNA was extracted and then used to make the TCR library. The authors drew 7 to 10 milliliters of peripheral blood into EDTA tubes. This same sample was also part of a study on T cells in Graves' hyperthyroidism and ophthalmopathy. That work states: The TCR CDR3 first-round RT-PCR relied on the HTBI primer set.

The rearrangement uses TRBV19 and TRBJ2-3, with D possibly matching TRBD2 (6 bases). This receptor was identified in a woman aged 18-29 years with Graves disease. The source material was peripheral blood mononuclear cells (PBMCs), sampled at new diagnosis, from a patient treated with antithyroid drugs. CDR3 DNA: TGTGCCAGTAGTACAATGAGGACTAACCCTGCAGATACGCAGTATTTT. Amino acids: CASSTMRTNPADTQYF.